This T cell receptor beta chain was captured in a study of blood T cell repertoires in COVID-19. Study details: The samples span acute and convalescent COVID-19 from the United States, Italy and Spain. T cells, B-cell-depleted T cells, or PBMCs provided the cDNA or gDNA that served as material.

In the original processing: Amplifying reference gene primers gave estimates of nucleated cell counts. Clones were read by immunoSEQ multiplex PCR, and TCRdb kept only the in-frame ones, dropping some. V and J calls plus clone size are reproduced from that table; the DNA served to infer D and trimming. The sample records 200,000 or so clones, roughly 76% being singletons. CDR1 is MNHEY and CDR2 is SMNVEV in the germline V gene (reference sequence). V was clipped by 3 bases and J by 0 bases, with 10 bases between them. This CDR3 contains 15 residues. The sample was peripheral blood. The sequence derives from a human donor in a cohort sampled during active COVID-19. The rearrangement joins TRBV27 to TRBJ2-3, with D tentatively TRBD2 (6 bases). Written as DNA, the CDR3 is TGTGCCAGCAGTTTGACTAGTCCTAGCACAGATACGCAGTATTTT. Translation gives CASSLTSPSTDTQYF.